One sample yielded the 14 T cell receptor beta chains listed below, sequenced in a study of breast tumors, draining lymph nodes, adjacent tissues. Samples came from axillary lymph nodes draining the breast cancer. TCRdb reprocessed the multiplex PCR reads via MiXCR and lists one record per CDR3 protein. The table has 130,000 or so distinct CDR3 sequences, about 31% seen once. The material sequenced was axillary lymph node tissue. Receptor source: a female donor with breast cancer. Some clones in this sample may be carry-over from other donors' samples.

This clonotype was recorded at least ten times. The genes are TRBV11-2 and TRBJ2-5, with D possibly TRBD2 on 6 matching bases. Trimming removed 5 bases at V and 2 bases at J, with 18 bases between. In germline, CDR1 is SGHAT, CDR2 FQNNGV. This CDR3 comprises 16 residues. CDR3 in DNA: TGTGCCAGCAGCCAAATGACTAGATCAGGGCAAGAGACCCAGTACTTC. Amino acid sequence: CASSQMTRSGQETQYF.

In this sample, this clonotype turned up many times. The chain combines TRBV5-1 with TRBJ2-5; 7 positions agree with TRBD1. V gave up 4 bases and J gave up 4 bases; unmatched junction bases: 4. Germline values: CDR1 SGHRS, CDR2 YFSETQ. CDR3 length: 13 residues. CDR3 in amino acids: CASSQTGTETQYF. CDR3 sequence (DNA): TGCGCCAGCAGCCAGACAGGGACAGAGACCCAGTACTTC.

This clonotype showed up many times. The chain employs TRBV20-1 and TRBJ1-2, with D maybe TRBD1 (6 bases). Germline V gene data show CDR1 as DFQATT and CDR2 as SNEGSKA (reference sequence). The V end lost 5 bases, the J end lost 2 bases, and 18 bases lay between the germline ends. The CDR3 contains 15 residues. CDR3 nucleotides: TGCAGTGCTGGGGGGCGACTGGGGCCCAACTATGGCTACACCTTC. Residues: CSAGGRLGPNYGYTF.

The chain combines TRBV20-1 with TRBJ2-3, with D perhaps TRBD2 (6 bases). CDR1 and CDR2 from the germline V gene are DFQATT and SNEGSKA (reference sequence). The CDR3 covers 18 residues. Trimming took off 4 bases at V and 2 bases at J, with 25 bases between the two ends. The CDR3 DNA reads TGCAGTGCTAACGGAAAGTCATATAGCGGAGGCATCACAGATACGCAGTATTTT. The encoded protein is CSANGKSYSGGITDTQYF.

The V and J genes are TRBV6-5 and TRBJ2-6; a possible D gene is TRBD1 (8 bases). Looked up from germline, CDR1 is MNHEY and CDR2 is SVGAGI. V shed 7 bases and J shed 2 bases, with 18 bases lying between them. This CDR3 has 17 amino acids. In nucleotides, the CDR3 is TGTGCCAGCAAAGAATTACAGGGGGGGACTGGGGCCAACGTCCTGACTTTC. Translation gives CASKELQGGTGANVLTF.

This clonotype was seen a handful of times. This chain's CDR3 is CASSEARTGAGSPRKEKLFF. Here the CDR3 DNA reads TGTGCCAGCAGTGAAGCCCGAACAGGGGCTGGTTCCCCTAGGAAAGAAAAACTGTTTTTT. The V and J genes are TRBV6-1 and TRBJ1-4; TRBD1 matches 7 bases. CDR1 is MNHNS and CDR2 is SASEGT in the germline V gene. The CDR3 sequence is 20 residues long. J was trimmed by 8 bases and V by 0 bases; bases with no gene match: 21.

This clonotype has a count of ten or more. This rearrangement joins TRBV6-1 to TRBJ2-1, with 7 positions matching TRBD1. This CDR3 spans 13 amino acids. Per the germline V gene, CDR1 is MNHNS and CDR2 is SASEGT. V shed 6 bases and J 4 bases; nucleotides not matched to a gene: 3. The CDR3 is CASRIQGYNEQFF. The CDR3 nucleotides are TGTGCCAGCAGAATACAGGGGTACAATGAGCAGTTCTTC.

This clonotype showed up many times. A single base separates this from a much larger clone, so it may be a read error. The V gene is TRBV7-2, the J gene TRBJ2-6, with D maybe TRBD1 (5 bases). Per the germline V gene, CDR1 is SGHTA and CDR2 is FQGNSA. This CDR3 region has 15 residues. Here the CDR3 DNA reads TGTGCCAGCAGCTATAGGAGCTCTGGGGCCAACGTCCTGCCTTTC. Protein: CASSYRSSGANVLPF.

V is TRBV20-1 and J is TRBJ2-1; D could derive from TRBD1 or TRBD2 (6 bases each). CDR3 length: 16 residues. Germline V gene sequence: CDR1 DFQATT, CDR2 SNEGSKA (reference sequence). Trimming shortened V by 1 base and J by 4 bases, and 17 bases separated the two germline ends. In nucleotides, the CDR3 is TGCAGTGCTAGAGTGCAATCCGGGGGCGGTTACAATGAGCAGTTCTTC. Its translation is CSARVQSGGGYNEQFF.

There are many counts of this clonotype. Its ends do not fully match the called genes, so a read error is possible. The chain employs TRBV11-2 and TRBJ2-5; no reliable D call. Germline V gives CDR1 SGHAT, CDR2 FQNNGV. The CDR3 is made up of 11 amino acids. This CDR3 is CASSLKETPYF. As DNA, the CDR3 is TGTGCCAGCAGCTTAAAGGAGACCCCGTACTTC. Combining the CDR3 with reference TRBV11-2 and TRBJ2-5 gives the whole variable domain EAGVAQSPRYKIIEKRQSVAFWCNPISGHATLYWYQQILGQGPKLLIQFQNNGVVDDSQLPKDRFSAERLKGVDSTLKIQPAKLEDSAVYLCASSLKETPYFGPGTRLLVL.

This clonotype was found many times. The rearrangement uses TRBV4-1 and TRBJ1-2; 8 nucleotides match TRBD1. The CDR3 length is 18 residues. V lost 1 base to trimming and J lost 8 bases; unmatched junction nucleotides: 18. The V gene's germline CDR1 is MGHRA and CDR2 YSYEKL. In DNA, the CDR3 is TGCGCCAGCAGCCAAGGGGTTGGTCGGGCGGACAGGGAGTACGGCTACACCTTC. Its translation is CASSQGVGRADREYGYTF.

This clonotype has at least ten counts. The rearrangement uses TRBV18 and TRBJ1-2; D not certain. V lost 5 bases, J lost 8 bases, and 12 bases lay in between. Looked up from germline, CDR1 is KGHSH and CDR2 is LQKENI. The CDR3 sequence is 12 residues long. The chain's CDR3 is CASSSDLGGYTF. The CDR3 DNA reads as TGTGCCAGCTCATCAGACCTGGGGGGCTACACCTTC.

The sample holds many counts of this clonotype. The chain links TRBV6-6 to TRBJ2-6; D may be TRBD2 (6 bases). V dropped 4 bases and J dropped 0 bases, with 13 bases sitting between them. The CDR3 contains 17 residues. Germline V gives CDR1 MNHNY, CDR2 SVGAGI (reference sequence). The CDR3 spells CASSWEVVGSGANVLTF. The CDR3 DNA is TGTGCCAGCAGTTGGGAGGTCGTGGGCTCTGGGGCCAACGTCCTGACTTTC.

In its sample, this clonotype was seen many times. This sequence joins TRBV19 and TRBJ2-3; 8 bases align to TRBD2. The CDR3 length is 13 residues. V shed 4 bases and J 4 bases; nucleotides not matched to a gene: 1. Germline CDR1 and CDR2: LNHDA and SQIVND (reference sequence). CDR3 DNA: TGTGCCAGTAGTAACGGGGGGGCAGATACGCAGTATTTT. It is translated as CASSNGGADTQYF.